This T cell receptor beta chain came from a study of cytomegalovirus exposure and HLA in healthy donors. PCR was performed using 60 Vbeta and 13 Jbeta primers. TCRdb keeps only in-frame clones here, not all; method: immunoSEQ multiplex PCR. This repertoire shows 150,000 to 200,000 clones, around four fifths found once; its top ten account for 3% to 3.5%. J gave up 4 bases and V 0 bases, and 11 bases lay outside the gene matches. CDR3 size: 17 residues. Germline V gene sequence: CDR1 SGHRS, CDR2 YFSETQ. The J gene is TRBJ2-3, the V gene TRBV5-1, with 7 bases identical to TRBD1. Sequencing was performed on PBMCs. This sequence was found in a female donor in good health and CMV-seronegative. The CDR3 region is CASSLDGLARGPDTQYF. The CDR3 coding sequence is TGCGCCAGCAGCTTGGACGGACTGGCAAGGGGGCCAGATACGCAGTATTTT.